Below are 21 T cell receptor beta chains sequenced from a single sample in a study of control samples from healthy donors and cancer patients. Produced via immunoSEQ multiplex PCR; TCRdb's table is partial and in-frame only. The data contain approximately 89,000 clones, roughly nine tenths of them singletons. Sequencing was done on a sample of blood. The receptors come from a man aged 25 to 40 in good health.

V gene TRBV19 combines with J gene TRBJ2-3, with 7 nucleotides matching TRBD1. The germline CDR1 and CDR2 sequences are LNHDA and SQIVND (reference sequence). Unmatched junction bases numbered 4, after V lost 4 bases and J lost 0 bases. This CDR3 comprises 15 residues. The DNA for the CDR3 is TGTGCCAGTAGTAAAGGCAGGGGGAGCACAGATACGCAGTATTTT. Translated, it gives CASSKGRGSTDTQYF.

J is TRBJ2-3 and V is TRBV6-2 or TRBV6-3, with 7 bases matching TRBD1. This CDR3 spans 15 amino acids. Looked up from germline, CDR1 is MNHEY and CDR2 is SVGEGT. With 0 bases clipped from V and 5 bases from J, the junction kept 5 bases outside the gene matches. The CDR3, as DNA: TGTGCCAGCAGTTACTCCCGGGACAGTGGAGATACGCAGTATTTT. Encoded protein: CASSYSRDSGDTQYF.

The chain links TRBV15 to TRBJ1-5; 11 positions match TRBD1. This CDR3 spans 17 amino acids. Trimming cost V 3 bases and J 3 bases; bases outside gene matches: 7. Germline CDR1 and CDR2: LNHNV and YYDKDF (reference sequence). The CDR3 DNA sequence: TGTGCCACCAGCAGCGAAAGGGGACAGGGGGACAATCAGCCCCAGCATTTT. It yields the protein CATSSERGQGDNQPQHF.

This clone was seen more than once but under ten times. CDR3 bases: TGTGCCAGCCTCAAAAGGACCGCAGTCACAGATACGCAGTATTTT. Translating it yields CASLKRTAVTDTQYF. The chain couples TRBV2 to TRBJ2-3; D is undetermined. The CDR3 contains 15 residues. The V gene lost 8 bases and the J gene lost 2 bases, with 17 bases spanning the gap. CDR1 is SNHLY and CDR2 is FYNNEI in the germline V gene.

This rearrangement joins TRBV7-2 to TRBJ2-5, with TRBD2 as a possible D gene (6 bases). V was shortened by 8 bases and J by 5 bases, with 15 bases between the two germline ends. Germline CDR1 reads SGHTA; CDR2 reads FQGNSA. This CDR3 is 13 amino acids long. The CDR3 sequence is CASGRGIGETQYF. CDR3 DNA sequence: TGTGCCAGCGGACGGGGGATCGGGGAGACCCAGTACTTC.

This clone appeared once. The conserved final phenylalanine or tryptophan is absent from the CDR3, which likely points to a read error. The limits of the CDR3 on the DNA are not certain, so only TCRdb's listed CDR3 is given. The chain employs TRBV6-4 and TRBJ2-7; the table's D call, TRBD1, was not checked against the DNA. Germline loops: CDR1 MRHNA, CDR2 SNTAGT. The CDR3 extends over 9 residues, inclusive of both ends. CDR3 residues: CASSKDTRA.

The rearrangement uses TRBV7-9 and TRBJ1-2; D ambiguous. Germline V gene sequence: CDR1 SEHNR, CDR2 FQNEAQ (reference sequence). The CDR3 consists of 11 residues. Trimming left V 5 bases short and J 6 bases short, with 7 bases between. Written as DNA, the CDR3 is TGTGCCAGCAGCCGCCAGGATGGCTACACCTTC. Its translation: CASSRQDGYTF.

CDR3 loop: CASSLLGGPFQPQHF. The CDR3 DNA is TGTGCCAGCAGTTTATTGGGGGGGCCATTTCAGCCCCAGCATTTT. This sequence joins TRBV27 and TRBJ1-5; TRBD1 is a possible D gene (6 bases). This CDR3 is 15 amino acids long. Per the germline V gene, CDR1 is MNHEY and CDR2 is SMNVEV (reference sequence). Deletions cut 1 base from V and 6 bases from J, with 13 bases between.

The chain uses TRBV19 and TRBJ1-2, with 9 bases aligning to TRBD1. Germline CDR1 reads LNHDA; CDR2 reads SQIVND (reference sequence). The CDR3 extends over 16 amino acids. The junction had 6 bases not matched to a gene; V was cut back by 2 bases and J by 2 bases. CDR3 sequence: CASSISGQGTNYGYTF. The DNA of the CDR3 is TGTGCCAGTAGTATAAGCGGACAGGGGACGAACTATGGCTACACCTTC.

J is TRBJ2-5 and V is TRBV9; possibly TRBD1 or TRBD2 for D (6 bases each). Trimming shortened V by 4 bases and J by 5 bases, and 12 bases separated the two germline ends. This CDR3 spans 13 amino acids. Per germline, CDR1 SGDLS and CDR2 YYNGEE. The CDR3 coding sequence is TGTGCCAGCAGCCTAGGGGGGTCGGAGACCCAGTACTTC. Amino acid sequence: CASSLGGSETQYF.

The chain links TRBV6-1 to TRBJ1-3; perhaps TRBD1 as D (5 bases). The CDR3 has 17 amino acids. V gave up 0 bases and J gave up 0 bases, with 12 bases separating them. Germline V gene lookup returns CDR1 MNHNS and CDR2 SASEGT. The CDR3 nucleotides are TGTGCCAGCAGTGAAGCGCACGGGGGGTCCTCTGGAAACACCATATATTTT. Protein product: CASSEAHGGSSGNTIYF.

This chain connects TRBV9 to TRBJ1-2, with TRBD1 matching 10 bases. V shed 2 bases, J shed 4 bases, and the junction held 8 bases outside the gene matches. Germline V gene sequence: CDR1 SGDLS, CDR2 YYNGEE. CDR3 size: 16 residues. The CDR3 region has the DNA TGTGCCAGCAGCGTTCACCCGGACAGGGGGGGCTATGGCTACACCTTC. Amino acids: CASSVHPDRGGYGYTF.

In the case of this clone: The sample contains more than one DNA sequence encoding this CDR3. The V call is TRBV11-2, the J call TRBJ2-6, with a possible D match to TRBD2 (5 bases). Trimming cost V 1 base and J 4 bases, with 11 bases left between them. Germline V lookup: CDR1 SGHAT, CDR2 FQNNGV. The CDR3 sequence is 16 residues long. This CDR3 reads CASSLGPGSGANVLTF. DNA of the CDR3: TGTGCCAGCAGCTTAGGTCCGGGGTCGGGGGCCAACGTCCTGACTTTC.

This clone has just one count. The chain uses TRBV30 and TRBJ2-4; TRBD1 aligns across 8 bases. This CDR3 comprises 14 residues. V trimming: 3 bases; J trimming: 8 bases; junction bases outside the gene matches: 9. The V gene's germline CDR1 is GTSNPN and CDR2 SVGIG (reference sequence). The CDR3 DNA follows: TGTGCCTGGAGCAGACAGGGGCTCCAGGACATTCAGTACTTC. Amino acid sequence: CAWSRQGLQDIQYF.

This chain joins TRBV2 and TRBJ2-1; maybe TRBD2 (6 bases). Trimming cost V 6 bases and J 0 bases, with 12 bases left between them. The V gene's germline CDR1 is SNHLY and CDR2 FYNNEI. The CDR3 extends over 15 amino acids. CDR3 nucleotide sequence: TGTGCCAGCAGCGGGACTGGTCCCTCCTACAATGAGCAGTTCTTC. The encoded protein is CASSGTGPSYNEQFF. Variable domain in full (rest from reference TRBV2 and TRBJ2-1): EPEVTQTPSHQVTQMGQEVILRCVPISNHLYFYWYRQILGQKVEFLVSFYNNEISEKSEIFDDQFSVERPDGSNFTLKIRSTKLEDSAMYFCASSGTGPSYNEQFFGPGTRLTVL.

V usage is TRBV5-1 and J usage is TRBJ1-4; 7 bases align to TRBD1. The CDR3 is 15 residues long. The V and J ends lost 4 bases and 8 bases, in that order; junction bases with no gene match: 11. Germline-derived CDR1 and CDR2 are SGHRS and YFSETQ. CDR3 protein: CASSPGTVSGEKLFF. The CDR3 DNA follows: TGCGCCAGCAGCCCAGGGACAGTAAGTGGGGAAAAACTGTTTTTT.

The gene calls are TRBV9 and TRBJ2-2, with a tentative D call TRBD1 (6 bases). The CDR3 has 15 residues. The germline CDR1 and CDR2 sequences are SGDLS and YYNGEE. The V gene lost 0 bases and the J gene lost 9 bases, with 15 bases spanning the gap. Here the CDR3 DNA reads TGTGCCAGCAGCGTAGGTGGGACACCTCCCCGGGAGCTGTTTTTT. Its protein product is CASSVGGTPPRELFF.

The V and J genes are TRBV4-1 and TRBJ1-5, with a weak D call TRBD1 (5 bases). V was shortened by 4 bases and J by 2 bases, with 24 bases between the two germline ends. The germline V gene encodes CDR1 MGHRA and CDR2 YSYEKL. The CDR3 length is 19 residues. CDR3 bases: TGCGCCAGCAGCCGGACGGGGGGTACAGGACTAGATGGCAATCAGCCCCAGCATTTT. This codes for CASSRTGGTGLDGNQPQHF.

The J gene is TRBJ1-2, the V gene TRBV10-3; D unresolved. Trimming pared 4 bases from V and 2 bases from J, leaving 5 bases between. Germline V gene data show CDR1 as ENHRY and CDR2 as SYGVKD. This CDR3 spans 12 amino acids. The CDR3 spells CAISAWNYGYTF. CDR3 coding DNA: TGTGCCATCAGTGCGTGGAACTATGGCTACACCTTC.

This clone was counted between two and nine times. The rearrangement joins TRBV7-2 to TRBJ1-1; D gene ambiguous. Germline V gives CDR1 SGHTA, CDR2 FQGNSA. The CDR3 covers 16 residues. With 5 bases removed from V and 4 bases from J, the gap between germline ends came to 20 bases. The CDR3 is CASSPPQGGVSTEAFF. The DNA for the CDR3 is TGTGCCAGCAGCCCACCACAAGGCGGGGTCAGCACTGAAGCTTTCTTT.

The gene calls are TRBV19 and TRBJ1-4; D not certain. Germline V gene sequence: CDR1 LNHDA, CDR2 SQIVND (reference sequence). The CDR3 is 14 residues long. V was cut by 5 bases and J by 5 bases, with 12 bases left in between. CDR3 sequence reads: CASSPLDGNEKLFF. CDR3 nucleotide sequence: TGTGCCAGTAGTCCCCTGGACGGGAATGAAAAACTGTTTTTT.